What follows are 18 T cell receptor beta chains derived from one specimen sequenced in a study of cytomegalovirus exposure and HLA in healthy donors. PCR was performed using 60 Vbeta and 13 Jbeta primers. TCRdb's table, derived via immunoSEQ multiplex PCR, lists solely in-frame clones and lacks some. The data contain around 130,000 clones, 75% of them singletons. Input material: PBMCs. All receptors derive from a woman in her thirties or forties in good health and CMV-seropositive.

This clone came up a few times. This chain connects TRBV2 to TRBJ2-7; 7 bases match TRBD2. This CDR3 spans 18 amino acids. J was trimmed by 3 bases and V by 9 bases; bases with no gene match: 23. Germline V gene sequence: CDR1 SNHLY, CDR2 FYNNEI. This CDR3 reads CAREGGLAGASGSYEQYF. In DNA form, the CDR3 reads TGTGCCAGAGAAGGTGGTTTGGCGGGAGCCTCGGGAAGCTACGAGCAGTACTTC.

This clone has just a few counts. This chain uses TRBV7-2 with TRBJ2-7; the match to TRBD1 covers 9 bases. This CDR3 region has 15 residues. Unmatched junction bases numbered 10, after V lost 5 bases and J lost 5 bases. Germline V lookup: CDR1 SGHTA, CDR2 FQGNSA. Here the CDR3 DNA reads TGTGCCAGCAGCCTACCCGGGACAGGGAGCCACGAGCAGTACTTC. Its translation is CASSLPGTGSHEQYF.

This clone came up a few times. J is TRBJ1-1 and V is TRBV6-5, with D perhaps matching TRBD1 (6 bases). The germline V gene encodes CDR1 MNHEY and CDR2 SVGAGI. Deletions cut 7 bases from V and 8 bases from J, with 11 bases between. The CDR3 totals 11 residues. Here the CDR3 reads CASTDRLEAFF. In nucleotides, the CDR3 is TGTGCCAGCACCGACAGGCTCGAAGCTTTCTTT.

V gene TRBV5-4 combines with J gene TRBJ1-3; no definite D call. CDR3 length equals 14 residues. The V gene lost 4 bases and the J gene lost 4 bases, with 12 bases spanning the gap. Per the germline V gene, CDR1 is SGHNT and CDR2 is YYREEE (reference sequence). In nucleotides, the CDR3 is TGTGCCAGCAGCCTAGGCCATTCCGGAAACACCATATATTTT. It is translated as CASSLGHSGNTIYF.

This rearrangement joins TRBV19 to TRBJ2-2, with 12 bases matching TRBD1. V lost 9 bases to trimming and J lost 7 bases; unmatched junction nucleotides: 9. This CDR3 contains 15 residues. Germline loops: CDR1 LNHDA, CDR2 SQIVND (reference sequence). The CDR3 loop is CASDAGQGAVGELFF. As DNA, the CDR3 is TGTGCCAGCGACGCGGGACAGGGGGCCGTCGGGGAGCTGTTTTTT.

The chain uses TRBV5-4 and TRBJ1-6, with D possibly matching TRBD1 (6 bases). Germline V gene lookup returns CDR1 SGHNT and CDR2 YYREEE (reference sequence). This CDR3 has 16 residues. V lost 3 bases and J lost 8, with 18 bases in between. The CDR3 sequence: CASSSRQAGVDSPLHF. For the CDR3, the DNA is TGTGCCAGCAGCTCAAGACAGGCTGGGGTTGATTCACCCCTCCACTTT.

V gene TRBV25-1 combines with J gene TRBJ2-5; a possible D gene is TRBD2 (5 bases). Trimming removed 3 bases from V and 2 bases from J, with 13 bases in between. There are 15 residues in the CDR3. Germline V CDR1 and CDR2: MGHDK, SYGVNS. The CDR3 bases are TGTGCCAGCAGTGAGTTAGGACTCTCTCAAGAGACCCAGTACTTC. It codes for CASSELGLSQETQYF. The full variable domain, rest sourced from reference TRBV25-1 and TRBJ2-5, is EADIYQTPRYLVIGTGKKITLECSQTMGHDKMYWYQQDPGMELHLIHYSYGVNSTEKGDLSSESTVSRIRTEHFPLTLESARPSHTSQYLCASSELGLSQETQYFGPGTRLLVL.

The chain uses TRBV7-2 and TRBJ1-6, with D possibly matching TRBD1 (6 bases). From germline, CDR1 is SGHTA and CDR2 FQGNSA. CDR3 length: 14 amino acids. The ends were cut back, 2 bases at V and 7 bases at J, with 9 bases in the middle. The CDR3 region is CASSLRQGNSPLHF. For the CDR3, the DNA is TGTGCCAGCAGCTTAAGGCAGGGGAATTCACCCCTCCACTTT.

J is TRBJ1-2 and V is TRBV11-2, with TRBD1 matching over 8 bases. V was clipped by 1 base and J by 4 bases; unmatched bases: 11. The length of the CDR3 is 17 residues. Per germline, CDR1 SGHAT and CDR2 FQNNGV. CDR3: CASSLGGGTGYFYGYTF. As DNA, the CDR3 is TGTGCCAGCAGCTTAGGGGGGGGGACAGGTTATTTCTATGGCTACACCTTC.

The genes are TRBV27 and TRBJ2-5; D is possibly TRBD1 (7 bases). Germline lookup yields CDR1 MNHEY and CDR2 SMNVEV (reference sequence). The CDR3 has 14 residues. V lost 6 bases, J lost 5 bases, and 16 bases lay in between. The CDR3 bases are TGTGCCAGCAGACGCCAGGGGGGTTGGGAGACCCAGTACTTC. Protein product: CASRRQGGWETQYF.

This clone came up once. CDR3 bases: TGTGCCAGCAGTGGATTTCCGGGACAGGGATTTGGAGGCTACACCTTC. Encoded protein: CASSGFPGQGFGGYTF. The V gene is TRBV6-1, the J gene TRBJ1-2; 9 positions agree with TRBD1. Germline CDR1 and CDR2: MNHNS and SASEGT. V was pared by 4 bases and J by 8 bases, with 14 bases of the junction left unmatched. The CDR3 runs to 16 residues.

The chain uses TRBV2 and TRBJ2-7, with a tentative D call TRBD2 (6 bases). CDR3 length equals 15 residues. CDR1 SNHLY and CDR2 FYNNEI come from the germline V gene. V was clipped by 8 bases and J by 2 bases, with 19 bases between them. The CDR3, as DNA: TGTGCCAGCCTCGGGGGACTCCGACGACCCTACGAGCAGTACTTC. Amino acids: CASLGGLRRPYEQYF.

This chain links TRBV7-8 with TRBJ1-4; D uncertain. V gave up 1 base and J gave up 2 bases, with 14 bases separating them. This CDR3 contains 17 residues. Germline CDR1 and CDR2: SGHVS and FQNEAQ. For the CDR3, the DNA is TGTGCCAGCAGCTTAGGAGTGAGACTTTCGACTAATGAAAAACTGTTTTTT. Translating it yields CASSLGVRLSTNEKLFF.

The chain combines TRBV5-1 with TRBJ2-7, with 8 bases that match TRBD2. With V trimmed by 5 bases and J by 0 bases, 13 bases remained unmatched. Germline assignment: CDR1 SGHRS and CDR2 YFSETQ. The CDR3 loop spans 17 amino acids. The CDR3 nucleotides read TGCGCCAGCAGGACTCCGGGACTAGGCCCGAGCTCCTACGAGCAGTACTTC. As protein: CASRTPGLGPSSYEQYF.

V is TRBV12-1 and J is TRBJ2-1; TRBD1 was called by the table and not checked on the DNA. TRBV12-1 is designated a pseudogene. This CDR3 spans 16 amino acids. The CDR3 nucleotides read TGTGCCAGCAGCTTCCCAGATTTATTTCGCTACAATGAGCAGTTCTTC. Residues: CASSFPDLFRYNEQFF.

This clone was seen only a few times. The chain recombines TRBV4-1 with TRBJ1-2, with 8 nucleotides matching TRBD1. Germline V gives CDR1 MGHRA, CDR2 YSYEKL. With 4 bases clipped from V and 3 bases from J, the junction kept 10 bases outside the gene matches. The CDR3 is made up of 16 amino acids. The CDR3 sequence is CASSRGGGQADYGYTF. CDR3 sequence (DNA): TGCGCCAGCAGCCGCGGAGGGGGACAGGCGGACTATGGCTACACCTTC.

The chain carries TRBV6-1 and TRBJ1-2, with D tentatively TRBD1 (6 bases). V gave up 3 bases and J gave up 4 bases, with 12 bases separating them. The CDR3 totals 14 residues. Germline CDR1 and CDR2: MNHNS and SASEGT. The CDR3 sequence: CASSESQGSYGYTF. CDR3 nucleotide sequence: TGTGCCAGCAGTGAGTCACAGGGATCCTATGGCTACACCTTC.

The chain has TRBV29-1 and TRBJ2-7; 12 bases are shared with TRBD2. Germline V gene lookup returns CDR1 SQVTM and CDR2 ANQGSEA. V lost 7 bases, J lost 7 bases, and 8 bases stayed unmatched. CDR3 size: 13 residues. The CDR3 is CSATSGRTREQYF. The DNA of the CDR3 is TGCAGCGCCACTAGCGGGAGGACTAGGGAGCAGTACTTC.